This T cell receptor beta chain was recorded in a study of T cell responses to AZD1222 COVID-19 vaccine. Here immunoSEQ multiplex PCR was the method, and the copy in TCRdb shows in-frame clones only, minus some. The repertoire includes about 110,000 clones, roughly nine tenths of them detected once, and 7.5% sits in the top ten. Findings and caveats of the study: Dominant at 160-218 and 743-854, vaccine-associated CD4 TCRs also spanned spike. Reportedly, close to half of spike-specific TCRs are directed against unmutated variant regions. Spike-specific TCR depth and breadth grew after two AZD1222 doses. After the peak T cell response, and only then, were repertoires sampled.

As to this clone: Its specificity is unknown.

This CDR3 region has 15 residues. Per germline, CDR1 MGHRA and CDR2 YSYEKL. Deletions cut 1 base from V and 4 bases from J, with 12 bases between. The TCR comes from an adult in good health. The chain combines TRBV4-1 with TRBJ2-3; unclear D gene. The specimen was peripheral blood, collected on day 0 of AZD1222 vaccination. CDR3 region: CASSQGDLVPDTQYF. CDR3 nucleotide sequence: TGCGCCAGCAGCCAAGGGGATTTAGTCCCAGATACGCAGTATTTT.